The 18 T cell receptor beta chains below come from one sample, sequenced in a study of immune heterogeneity within non-small cell lung tumors. TCR beta CDR3 regions came from multiplex PCR with 32 forward V and 13 reverse J primers. TCRdb ran MiXCR on the multiplex PCR reads and lists one entry per CDR3 protein. The data hold under 4,000 distinct CDR3 sequences, with around half observed a single time. Template material comprised bulk tumor genomic DNA at 600 ng per sample. Primary tumors were biopsied several times each, far apart, intraoperatively. Curative surgery was performed on patients who had untreated, newly diagnosed non-small cell lung cancer. The material sequenced was lung tumor tissue. These receptors originate from a man between 60 and 70 years old with non-small cell lung cancer.

By frequency in the sample, this clonotype is medium-sized. The rearrangement uses TRBV6-5 and TRBJ1-5, with 8 bases fitting TRBD1. The CDR3 is made up of 15 amino acids. Germline CDR1 is MNHEY and CDR2 is SVGAGI. Trimming cost V 2 bases and J 5 bases; bases outside gene matches: 5. The CDR3 loop reads CASSYTTGEDQPQHF. The CDR3 DNA reads TGTGCCAGCAGTTACACGACAGGGGAGGATCAGCCCCAGCATTTT.

V gene TRBV20-1 combines with J gene TRBJ2-2; TRBD2 matches at 7 bases. This CDR3 has 15 residues. The V gene's germline CDR1 is DFQATT and CDR2 SNEGSKA (reference sequence). DNA of the CDR3: TGCGGCGCTAGGGTTGGTGGGAGGGTGGCCGGGGAGCTGTTTTTT. This encodes CGARVGGRVAGELFF.

By sample share, this clonotype is medium-sized. CDR3 loop: CASEKSTVNYGYTF. CDR3 sequence (DNA): TGTGCCAGCGAGAAGTCGACGGTAAACTATGGCTACACCTTC. The chain uses TRBV6-1 and TRBJ1-2; no definite D call. V lost 8 bases to trimming and J lost 2 bases, with 15 bases between them. CDR1 and CDR2 (germline): MNHNS, SASEGT. The CDR3 runs 14 residues.

This clonotype was seen only once. The chain uses TRBV15 and TRBJ2-2; the D is unclear. The CDR3 has 15 residues. Germline V CDR1 and CDR2: LNHNV, YYDKDF (reference sequence). Between the trimmed V and J ends, which lost 0 bases and 7 bases, there was a span of 12 bases. The chain's CDR3 is CATSRDLMGGGELFF. In DNA form, the CDR3 reads TGTGCCACCAGCAGAGATTTAATGGGTGGCGGGGAGCTGTTTTTT.

By share of the sample, this clonotype is medium-sized. V gene TRBV2 combines with J gene TRBJ2-3; no definite D call. Trimming removed 4 bases from V and 6 bases from J, with 14 bases in between. The CDR3 has 14 amino acids. The V gene's germline CDR1 is SNHLY and CDR2 FYNNEI. The chain's CDR3 is CASSARPWVDTQYF. In nucleotides, the CDR3 is TGTGCCAGCAGTGCTAGGCCTTGGGTGGATACGCAGTATTTT.

As DNA, the CDR3 is TGCAGTGCTAGGTTTGCTGAAAAACTGTTTTTT. It encodes CSARFAEKLFF. J is TRBJ1-4 and V is TRBV20-1, with D unclear. Between the trimmed V and J ends, which lost 3 bases and 7 bases, there was a span of 6 bases. CDR1 and CDR2 (germline): DFQATT, SNEGSKA (reference sequence). This CDR3 contains 11 residues.

This chain connects TRBV6-2 or TRBV6-3 to TRBJ2-1, with D maybe TRBD2 (5 bases). The CDR3 consists of 14 residues. The V end was cut by 7 bases, the J end by 6 bases, with 16 bases between. Germline CDR1 MNHEY, CDR2 SVGEGT. This chain's CDR3 is CASTRVGAGNEQFF. In DNA form, the CDR3 reads TGTGCCAGCACCCGTGTGGGAGCTGGCAATGAGCAGTTCTTC.

Remarks on this clonotype: A much larger clone is a single base away; this may be a read error. J is TRBJ2-1 and V is TRBV6-9; no definite D call. Germline loops: CDR1 MNHGY, CDR2 SVAAGI. The CDR3 loop spans 14 amino acids. The CDR3 loop reads CVSSYSDNIDEQFF. CDR3 nucleotides: TGTGTCAGCAGCTACAGTGACAACATCGATGAGCAGTTCTTC.

As regards this clonotype: This may be a read error, as it is one base from a much larger clone. The rearrangement links TRBV12-3 or TRBV12-4 to TRBJ2-6, with D unresolved. The V end lost 3 bases, the J end lost 3 bases, and 6 bases lay between the germline ends. This CDR3 region has 14 residues. Here the CDR3 DNA reads TGTGCCAGCAGTTTGATCCTTGGGGCCAACGTCCTGACTTTC. Its protein product is CASSLILGANVLTF.

About this clonotype itself: At one end, the junction sequence differs from germline, possibly due to a read error. The V call is TRBV29-1, the J call TRBJ2-3, with D tentatively TRBD2 (5 bases). CDR1 SQVTM and CDR2 ANQGSEA come from the germline V gene. CDR3 length equals 14 residues. The chain's CDR3 is CSVGGPSPTDTQYF. The CDR3, as DNA: TGCAGTGTTGGAGGACCGAGCCCCACAGATACGCAGTATTTT.

Within the sample, this clonotype is medium-sized (0.01 to 0.1%). Here the CDR3 DNA reads TGTGCCAGCAGCATTAGTGGGCTCACTGAAGCTTTCTTT. Translating it yields CASSISGLTEAFF. This chain uses TRBV7-9 with TRBJ1-1; D gene uncertain. The CDR3 extends over 13 amino acids. V was pared by 5 bases and J by 4 bases, with 11 bases between. Germline CDR1 and CDR2: SEHNR and FQNEAQ (reference sequence).

Note on this clonotype: A much larger clone lies one base from this, so it may be a read error. The chain joins TRBV25-1 to TRBJ1-2; 7 bases map to TRBD1. The ends lost 10 bases at V and 6 bases at J; junction bases unmatched: 11. CDR1 and CDR2 from the germline V gene are MGHDK and SYGVNS. The CDR3 extends over 13 amino acids. CDR3 DNA sequence: TGTGCCATCCGGCCGACAGGGTTTAATGGCTACACCTTC. Translation gives CAIRPTGFNGYTF.

The chain links TRBV11-3 to TRBJ2-7; TRBD1 aligns across 7 bases. The CDR3 covers 14 residues. The V and J ends lost 5 bases and 6 bases, in that order; junction bases with no gene match: 10. The germline V gene has CDR1 SGHNT and CDR2 YENEEA. DNA of the CDR3: TGTGCCAGCAGCATAGGTGAGGGGGCTCCCGAGCAGTACTTC. It specifies CASSIGEGAPEQYF.

This clonotype was seen a few times. CDR3 sequence reads: CASSWEGGRQETQYF. The CDR3 region has the DNA TGTGCCAGCAGCTGGGAGGGTGGGAGACAAGAGACCCAGTACTTC. The chain uses TRBV9 and TRBJ2-1; 7 nucleotides align to TRBD2. Gene TRBJ2-5 matches the end of the DNA better, so the J call may be wrong. The germline V gene encodes CDR1 SGDLS and CDR2 YYNGEE. CDR3 length: 15 residues.

The chain uses TRBV28 and TRBJ1-2, with D possibly matching TRBD1 (5 bases). V was shortened by 8 bases and J by 1 base, with 20 bases between the two germline ends. Germline V gene data show CDR1 as MDHEN and CDR2 as SYDVKM. This CDR3 has 16 residues. DNA of the CDR3: TGTGCCAGCGTGCGGGGGGACCCAGCTAATAACTATGGCTACACCTTC. This translates into CASVRGDPANNYGYTF.

In this sample, this clonotype is medium-sized. This chain uses TRBV18 with TRBJ2-1; D may match TRBD1 or TRBD2 (5 bases each). The CDR3 is 15 residues long. Germline V gene lookup returns CDR1 KGHSH and CDR2 LQKENI. V was pared by 1 base and J by 7 bases, with 14 bases between. The CDR3 DNA is TGTGCCAGCTCACCACAGAGGGCAGGGAAGAATGAGCAGTTCTTC. Residues: CASSPQRAGKNEQFF.

The table lists this clonotype with a few counts. This chain joins TRBV6-1 and TRBJ2-7; D is ambiguous. V was trimmed by 7 bases and J by 3 bases, leaving 10 bases between them. Looked up from germline, CDR1 is MNHNS and CDR2 is SASEGT. The CDR3 is 12 residues long. Here the CDR3 reads CASISSLYEQYF. The CDR3 bases are TGTGCCAGCATAAGCTCTCTCTACGAGCAGTACTTC.

This clonotype was seen more than once but under ten times. A much larger clone lies a single base off, so this may be a read error. V and J are TRBV10-2 and TRBJ2-5, with 7 bases that match TRBD1. The CDR3 has 15 residues. Germline V gives CDR1 WSHSY, CDR2 SAAADI. The DNA of the CDR3 is TGCGCCAGAGGCGAGGAATCACAAACAGGGGAGACCCGGTACTTC. It codes for CARGEESQTGETRYF.